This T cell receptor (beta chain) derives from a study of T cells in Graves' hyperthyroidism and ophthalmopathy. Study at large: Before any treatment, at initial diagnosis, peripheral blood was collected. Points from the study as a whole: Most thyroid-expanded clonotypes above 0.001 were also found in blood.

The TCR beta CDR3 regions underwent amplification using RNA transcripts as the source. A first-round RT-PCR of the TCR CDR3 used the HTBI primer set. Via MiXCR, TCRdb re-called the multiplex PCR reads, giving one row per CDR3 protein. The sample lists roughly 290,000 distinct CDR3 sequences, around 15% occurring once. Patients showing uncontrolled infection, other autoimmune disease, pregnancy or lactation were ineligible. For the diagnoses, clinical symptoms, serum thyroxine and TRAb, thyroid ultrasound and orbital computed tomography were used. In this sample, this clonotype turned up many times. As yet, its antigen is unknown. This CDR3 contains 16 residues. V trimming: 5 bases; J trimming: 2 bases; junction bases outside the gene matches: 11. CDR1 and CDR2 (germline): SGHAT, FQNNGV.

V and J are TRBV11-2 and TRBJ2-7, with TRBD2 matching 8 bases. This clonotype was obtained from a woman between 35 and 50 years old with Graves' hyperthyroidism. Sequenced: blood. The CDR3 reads CASSPRGGTNAYEQYF. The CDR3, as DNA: TGTGCCAGCAGCCCCCGGGGGGGGACGAATGCCTACGAGCAGTACTTC.